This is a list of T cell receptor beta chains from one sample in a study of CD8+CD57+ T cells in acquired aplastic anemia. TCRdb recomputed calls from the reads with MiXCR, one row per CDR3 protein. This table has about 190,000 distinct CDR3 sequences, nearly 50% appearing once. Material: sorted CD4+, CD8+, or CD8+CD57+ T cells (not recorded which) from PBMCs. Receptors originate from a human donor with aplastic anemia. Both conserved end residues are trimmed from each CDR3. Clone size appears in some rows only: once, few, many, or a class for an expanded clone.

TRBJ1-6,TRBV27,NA,ASRRTGPWNSPLH
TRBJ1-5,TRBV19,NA,ASSIRDRANQPQH
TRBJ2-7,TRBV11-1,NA,ASSLAHRGLAAYEQY
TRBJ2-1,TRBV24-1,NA,ATSDLTRGEQF
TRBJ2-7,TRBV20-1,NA,SAGQLTYEQY
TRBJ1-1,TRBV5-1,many,ASSMDSPRNTEAF
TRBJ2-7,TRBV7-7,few,ASSAGLAYEQY
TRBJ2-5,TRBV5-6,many,ASSPGQGGPETQY
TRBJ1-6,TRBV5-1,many,ASSLGAGALH
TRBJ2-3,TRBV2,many,ATATSGRADTQY
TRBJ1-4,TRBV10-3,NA,AISERSGNEKLF
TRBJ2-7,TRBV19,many,ASSIGGAVYEQY
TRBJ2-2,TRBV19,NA,ASSMPGQGRAGELF
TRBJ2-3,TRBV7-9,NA,ASGPVAHTDTQY
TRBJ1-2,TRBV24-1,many,ATSAQITGRTYGYT
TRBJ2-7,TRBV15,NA,ATSSRQEQLGQY
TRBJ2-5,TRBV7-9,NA,ASSNYPETQY
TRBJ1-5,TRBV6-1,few,ASRAPQGDNQPQH
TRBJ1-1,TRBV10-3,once,AISESRRDLMNTEAF
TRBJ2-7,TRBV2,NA,ASSYEAAYEQY
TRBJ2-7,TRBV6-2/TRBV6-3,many,ASSYRVNSLLPNYEQY
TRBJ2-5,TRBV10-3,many,AISGALETQY
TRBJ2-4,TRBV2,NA,ASSEAPRQNIQY
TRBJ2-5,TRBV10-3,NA,ASTTSGVGETQY
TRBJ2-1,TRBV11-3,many,ASSPRGVEQF
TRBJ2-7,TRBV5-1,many,ASSLEGSGYEQY
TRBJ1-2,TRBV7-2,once,ASSLPPGSSGNT
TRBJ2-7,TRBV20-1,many,SARGGTSGEQY
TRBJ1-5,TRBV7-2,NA,ASSRYGSNQPQH
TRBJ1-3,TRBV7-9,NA,ASSPRGGSGNTIY
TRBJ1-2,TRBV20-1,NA,SAGGQGGLGYT
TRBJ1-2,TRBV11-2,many,ASSLYPPRTGGGYT
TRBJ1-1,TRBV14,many,ASSQEVYSNTEAF
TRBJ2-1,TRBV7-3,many,ASSLMVGGNHNEQF
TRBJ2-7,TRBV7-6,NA,VSSLAPSQHEQY
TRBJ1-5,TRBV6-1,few,ASSPSRQGGQPQH
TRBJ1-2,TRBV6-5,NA,ASSYSRGPRGYT
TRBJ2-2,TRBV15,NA,ATSSGRGTGELF
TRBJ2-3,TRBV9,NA,ASSVTSGGGADTQY
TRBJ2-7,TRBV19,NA,ASKRARGANEQY
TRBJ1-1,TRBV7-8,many,ASSSATGAMEAF
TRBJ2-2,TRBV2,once,ASSVKGLGLF
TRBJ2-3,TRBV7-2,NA,ASSLASRTQY
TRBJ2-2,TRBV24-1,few,ATSDGYRDRAGELF
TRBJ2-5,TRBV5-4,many,AGPGGETQY
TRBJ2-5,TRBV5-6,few,ASSHRRVQETQY
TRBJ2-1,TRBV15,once,ATSSGARGSSYNEQF
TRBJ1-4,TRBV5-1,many,ASSPSTATNEKLF
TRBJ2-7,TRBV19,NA,ASSIGTLRSYEQY
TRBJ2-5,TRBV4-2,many,ASSQGLAPGQETQY
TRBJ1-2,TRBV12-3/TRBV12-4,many,ASRATGGHYYGYT
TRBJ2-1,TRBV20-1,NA,SAPRLAGAYNEQF
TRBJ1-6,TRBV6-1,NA,ASSHGQGNSPLH
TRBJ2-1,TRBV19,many,ASSSTRGSSSYNEQF
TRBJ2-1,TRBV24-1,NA,ATSAPSGHSYNEQF
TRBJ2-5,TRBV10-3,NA,AIRETGGLETQY
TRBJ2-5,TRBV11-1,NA,ASSPLGLAGGPRETQY
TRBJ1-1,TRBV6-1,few,ASSEVRRQNTEAF